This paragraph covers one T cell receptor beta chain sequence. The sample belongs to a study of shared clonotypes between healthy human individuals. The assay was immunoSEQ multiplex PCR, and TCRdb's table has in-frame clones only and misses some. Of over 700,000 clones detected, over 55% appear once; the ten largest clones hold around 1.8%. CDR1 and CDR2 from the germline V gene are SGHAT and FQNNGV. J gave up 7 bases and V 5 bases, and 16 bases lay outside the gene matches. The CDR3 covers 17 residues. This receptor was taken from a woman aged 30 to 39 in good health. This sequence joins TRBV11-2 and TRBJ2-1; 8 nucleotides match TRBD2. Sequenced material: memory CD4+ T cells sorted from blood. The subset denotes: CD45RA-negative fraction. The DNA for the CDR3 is TGTGCCAGCAGCCGGGGGGGCCCGGGCGGATTTTCTAATGAGCAGTTCTTC. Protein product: CASSRGGPGGFSNEQFF.